Below, one T cell receptor beta chain is given with its context. The sample originates from a study of blood T cell repertoires in COVID-19. Libraries were prepared by immunoSEQ multiplex PCR; TCRdb keeps only in-frame clonotypes and omits some of them. The data contain around 230,000 clones, around 88% of them singletons. J gave up 5 bases and V 4 bases, and 16 bases lay outside the gene matches. CDR3 length equals 18 residues. Germline assignment: CDR1 SGHRS and CDR2 YFSETQ. Participants' own reports of clinical history determined their cohort assignment. Source material: PBMCs or T cells enriched from blood (not recorded which). This clonotype was obtained from a woman in her thirties or forties with acute COVID-19. The chain links TRBV5-1 to TRBJ2-7; 12 nucleotides agree with TRBD2. For the CDR3, the DNA is TGCGCCAGCAGCCAGGGGAGGGCTAGCGGGAGGGCGAATGACGAGCAGTACTTC. This translates into CASSQGRASGRANDEQYF.